A single sample is the source of the 8 T cell receptor beta chains below, sequenced in a study of OX40 agonist ivuxolimab in advanced cancers. Sequencing was performed with immunoSEQ multiplex PCR; in TCRdb, only in-frame clones are kept and a portion is missing. The sample contains some 90,000 clones, over 75% of which appear only once. The sample here was CD4+ or CD8+ T cells sorted from blood, taken in a trial of the OX40 agonist ivuxolimab. The receptors derive from an adult with an advanced solid tumor such as melanoma, head and neck, liver or kidney cancer.

This clone was counted a single time. This chain uses TRBV5-8 with TRBJ2-1; D unresolved. V gave up 0 bases and J gave up 3 bases, with 4 bases separating them. The CDR3 totals 13 residues. The V gene's germline CDR1 is SGHTS and CDR2 YDEGEE. For the CDR3, the DNA is TGTGCCAGCAGCTTGGTCTACTACAATGAGCAGTTCTTC. Its translation is CASSLVYYNEQFF.

This sequence joins TRBV6-1 and TRBJ2-7, with 8 bases matching TRBD1. The V segment lost 5 bases and the J segment 7 bases; nucleotides outside the gene matches: 13. Germline lookup yields CDR1 MNHNS and CDR2 SASEGT. The CDR3 is 15 amino acids. The CDR3 reads CASSTLGTGLEEQYF. CDR3 DNA sequence: TGTGCCAGCAGTACCCTAGGGACAGGCCTGGAGGAGCAGTACTTC.

This clone occurred once. This chain links TRBV15 with TRBJ2-3; 12 bases line up with TRBD2. In germline, CDR1 is LNHNV, CDR2 YYDKDF (reference sequence). This CDR3 has 21 residues. V dropped 8 bases and J dropped 0; count of bases not matched to a gene: 21. The CDR3 DNA follows: TGTGCCACCGGCCCCCGACTAGCGGGAGTCGGAGGCATGACTAGCACAGATACGCAGTATTTT. Protein: CATGPRLAGVGGMTSTDTQYF.

V gene TRBV27 combines with J gene TRBJ2-5; D possibly uses TRBD1 or TRBD2 (5 bases each). This CDR3 region has 15 residues. V lost 2 bases to trimming and J lost 6 bases, with 16 bases between them. Germline lookup yields CDR1 MNHEY and CDR2 SMNVEV (reference sequence). CDR3 amino acids: CASSLSFGGQKTQYF. The CDR3 region has the DNA TGTGCCAGCAGTTTAAGTTTTGGGGGTCAAAAGACCCAGTACTTC.

V is TRBV30 and J is TRBJ2-3; possibly TRBD1 for D (5 bases). Germline-derived CDR1 and CDR2 are GTSNPN and SVGIG (reference sequence). Trimming took off 0 bases at V and 6 bases at J, with 13 bases between the two ends. The CDR3 covers 14 residues. The CDR3 loop reads CAWSVVQGSDTQYF. The CDR3 nucleotides read TGTGCCTGGAGTGTAGTCCAGGGAAGTGATACGCAGTATTTT.

The chain is built from TRBV10-3 and TRBJ1-5; 8 bases match TRBD1. The V gene's germline CDR1 is ENHRY and CDR2 SYGVKD. The CDR3 sequence is 14 residues long. The junction had 2 bases not matched to a gene; V was cut back by 0 bases and J by 7 bases. In nucleotides, the CDR3 is TGTGCCATCAGTGAGTCGACAGGGGACCAGCCCCAGCATTTT. Its translation is CAISESTGDQPQHF.

The chain links TRBV6-6 to TRBJ1-1, with 7 bases matching TRBD1. V was clipped by 6 bases and J by 7 bases; unmatched bases: 8. This CDR3 spans 13 amino acids. Germline-derived CDR1 and CDR2 are MNHNY and SVGAGI (reference sequence). The CDR3 DNA sequence: TGTGCCAGCAGGGACAACAGGGGTATTGAAGCTTTCTTT. It encodes CASRDNRGIEAFF.

The count of this clone is one. The chain employs TRBV5-1 and TRBJ1-1; D possibly corresponds to TRBD1 (5 bases). Germline CDR1 SGHRS, CDR2 YFSETQ. V was cut by 4 bases and J by 1 base, with 17 bases left in between. CDR3 length equals 16 residues. The CDR3 DNA sequence: TGCGCCAGCAGCGTCGGAACCGGCAGGGAGAACACTGAAGCTTTCTTT. It codes for CASSVGTGRENTEAFF.